This TCR beta chain stems from a study of T cell clones after liver transplantation. Study background: Until 12-24 months post-transplant, subjects got standard immunosuppression and no induction.

About this clone itself: The sample carries other DNA sequences with the same CDR3.

The data were produced by immunoSEQ multiplex PCR, yet TCRdb's version contains in-frame clones alone and is incomplete. The table includes tens of thousands of clones, less than 85% detected once. The source is a human patient who received a liver transplant. A share of the T cells may be of graft donor origin. Sequenced here: CD4+ T cells from blood, sampled at the 22-month timepoint.

CDR3 in DNA: TGTGCCAGCAGTGGGACAGGGTTCTCCTACGAGCAGTACTTC. Residues: CASSGTGFSYEQYF. V and J are TRBV6-1 and TRBJ2-7, with TRBD1 identical over 8 bases. V trimming: 4 bases; J trimming: 0 bases; junction bases outside the gene matches: 2. This CDR3 has 14 residues. Germline CDR1 is MNHNS and CDR2 is SASEGT.